This T cell receptor (beta chain) was recovered during a study of cytomegalovirus exposure and HLA in healthy donors. It was with 60 Vbeta and 13 Jbeta primers that the PCR ran. TCRdb's copy holds only in-frame clones and misses some; the assay was immunoSEQ multiplex PCR. The data contain 90,000 to 140,000 clones, 65% to 85% of them singletons. Concerning this clone: Its specificity is not known.

Unmatched junction bases numbered 9, after V lost 1 base and J lost 4 bases. This CDR3 has 17 amino acids. The V gene's germline CDR1 is SGHNT and CDR2 YYREEE (reference sequence). General observations from the study: Upon later analysis, HLA-associated TCR beta chains proved more clonally expanded than other, equally common chains.

This TCR was sampled from a man in his late teens or twenties in good health and CMV-seronegative. The sequencing input was PBMCs. The V gene is TRBV5-4, the J gene TRBJ2-7, with 12 bases lining up with TRBD2. CDR3 sequence (DNA): TGTGCCAGCAGCTTGCTAGCTAGCGGGAGGGCCGAGTACGAGCAGTACTTC. Its translation is CASSLLASGRAEYEQYF.